Sequencing of this TCR beta chain was carried out in a study of CXCR3-negative and CXCR3-positive naive CD8 T cells. Comment on this clonotype: The antigen is unknown.

Carrying UMI labels, the TRB cDNA libraries were prepared through 5' RACE. TCRdb reprocessed the 5' RACE reads and stores each CDR3 protein as one record, lacking DNA. The record lists about 110,000 distinct CDR3 sequences, of which the ten most abundant hold more than 0.3%. Study-level findings and limits: More hydrophobic TRB CDR3s were found in CXCR3-positive naive cells than in CXCR3-negative naive cells. Diversity ran similarly high across both naive subsets but far lower in memory CD8+ cells. CXCR3-negative and CXCR3-positive naive cells shared comparable TRBV-TRBJ usage, but memory cells did not.

This sequence was found in a human donor in good health. Some clones in this sample may be carry-over from other donors' samples. The sequencing sample was made of naive CXCR3+ CD8+ T cells from blood. The subset: CD45RO-CCR7+CD27+CD95- naive CD8+ T cells expressing CXCR3 (TNR3+).

This CDR3 reads CSFRLNNQPQHF. The chain links TRBV29-1 to TRBJ1-5. The germline V gene has CDR1 SQVTM and CDR2 ANQGSEA. The CDR3 extends over 12 amino acids.